This TCR beta chain was found in a study of early T cells in non-severe SARS-CoV-2 infection. About the study: RNA in bulk from unsorted whole blood was sequenced, and chains were unpaired.

This clonotype was seen many times. V shed 3 bases and J shed 5 bases, with 23 bases lying between them. The germline V gene encodes CDR1 MNHEY and CDR2 SMNVEV (reference sequence). The CDR3 length is 17 residues. TCRdb reprocessed the 5' RACE reads with MiXCR, giving one entry per CDR3 protein. The sample consists of 95,000 to 100,000 distinct CDR3 sequences, less than 15% of them appearing once. This TCR was sampled from an adult who was a healthcare worker with PCR-confirmed SARS-CoV-2 infection or an uninfected control (not recorded which). What was sequenced was whole blood. This chain connects TRBV27 to TRBJ2-7; D is unclear. The CDR3 nucleotides read TGTGCCAGCAGTTTGATTCGCAGTTCCTCGGGTTTCGACGAGCAGTACTTC. As protein: CASSLIRSSSGFDEQYF.